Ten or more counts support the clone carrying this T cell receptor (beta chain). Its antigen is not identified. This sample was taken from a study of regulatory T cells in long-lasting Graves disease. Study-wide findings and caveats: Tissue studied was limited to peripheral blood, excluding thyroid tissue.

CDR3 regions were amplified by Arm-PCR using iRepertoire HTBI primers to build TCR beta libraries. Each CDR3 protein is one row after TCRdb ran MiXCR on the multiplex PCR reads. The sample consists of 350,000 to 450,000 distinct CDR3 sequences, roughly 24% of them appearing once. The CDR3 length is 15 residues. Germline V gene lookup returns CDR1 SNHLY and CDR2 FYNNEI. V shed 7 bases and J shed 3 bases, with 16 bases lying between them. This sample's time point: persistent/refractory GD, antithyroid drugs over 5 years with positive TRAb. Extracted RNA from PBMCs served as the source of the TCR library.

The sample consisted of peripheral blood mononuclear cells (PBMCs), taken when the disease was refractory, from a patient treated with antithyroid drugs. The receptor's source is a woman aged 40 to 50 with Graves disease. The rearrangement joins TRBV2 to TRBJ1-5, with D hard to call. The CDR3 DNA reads TGTGCCAGCACCGAAGACGATCTGGCCAATCAGCCCCAGCATTTT. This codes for CASTEDDLANQPQHF.